The rows below give T cell receptor beta chains drawn from one sample of a study of blood T cell repertoires in COVID-19. TCRdb keeps only in-frame clones here, not all; method: immunoSEQ multiplex PCR. This sample has some 310,000 clones, with 85% to 90% found just once. Specimen: peripheral blood. The origin of the receptors is a woman in her 40s with COVID-19, enrolled during active disease. Both conserved end residues are part of each CDR3.

length,V,J,CDR3
16,TRBV7-2,TRBJ2-3,CASSLARAGRTDTQYF
14,TRBV28,TRBJ1-1,CASSPPTGSTEAFF
14,TRBV4-2,TRBJ1-1,CASSQEIRNTEAFF
13,TRBV29-1,TRBJ1-2,CSANEQPNYGYTF
16,TRBV7-3,TRBJ2-7,CASHIPGLAVSYEQYF
14,TRBV6-6,TRBJ1-1,CASKGTSLVGEAFF
16,TRBV7-9,TRBJ2-3,CASSFSRDTKTDTQYF
16,TRBV5-6,TRBJ2-5,CASSTPGTSRQETQYF
11,TRBV6-6,TRBJ1-1,CASYTDAEAFF
13,TRBV5-6,TRBJ2-5,CASSLRQGGTQYF
14,TRBV28,TRBJ1-1,CASSRDVGGTEAFF
13,TRBV9,TRBJ1-2,CASSVTGDYGYTF
13,TRBV7-2,TRBJ1-1,CASSLARVEEAFF
14,TRBV30,TRBJ2-2,CAWRRDWDTGELFF
16,TRBV28,TRBJ2-1,CASRRTSGGRYNEQFF
16,TRBV5-1,TRBJ1-6,CASSLGGGINNSPLHF
17,TRBV4-1,TRBJ1-1,CASSQAVHRGQRTEAFF
16,TRBV3-1/TRBV3-2,TRBJ1-2,CASSRSLVRREDGYTF
14,TRBV4-2,TRBJ2-2,CASSLSTGPGELFF
15,TRBV3-1/TRBV3-2,TRBJ2-7,CASSLLRAPRYEQYF
15,TRBV3-1/TRBV3-2,TRBJ2-1,CASRKRGSTGTEQFF
17,TRBV10-3,TRBJ1-4,CAISETLTGTVGEKLFF